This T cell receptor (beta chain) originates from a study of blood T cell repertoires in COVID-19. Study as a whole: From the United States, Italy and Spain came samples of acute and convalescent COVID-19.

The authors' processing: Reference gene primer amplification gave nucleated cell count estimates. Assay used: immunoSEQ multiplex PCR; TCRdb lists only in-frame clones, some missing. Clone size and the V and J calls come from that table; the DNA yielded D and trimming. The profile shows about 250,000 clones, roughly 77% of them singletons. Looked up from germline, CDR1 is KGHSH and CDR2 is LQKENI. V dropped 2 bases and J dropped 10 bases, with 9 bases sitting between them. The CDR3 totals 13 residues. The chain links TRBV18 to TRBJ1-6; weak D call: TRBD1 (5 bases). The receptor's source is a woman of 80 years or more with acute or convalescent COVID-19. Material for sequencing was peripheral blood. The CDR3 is CASSPGADSPLHF. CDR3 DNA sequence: TGTGCCAGCTCACCAGGGGCGGACTCACCCCTCCACTTT.